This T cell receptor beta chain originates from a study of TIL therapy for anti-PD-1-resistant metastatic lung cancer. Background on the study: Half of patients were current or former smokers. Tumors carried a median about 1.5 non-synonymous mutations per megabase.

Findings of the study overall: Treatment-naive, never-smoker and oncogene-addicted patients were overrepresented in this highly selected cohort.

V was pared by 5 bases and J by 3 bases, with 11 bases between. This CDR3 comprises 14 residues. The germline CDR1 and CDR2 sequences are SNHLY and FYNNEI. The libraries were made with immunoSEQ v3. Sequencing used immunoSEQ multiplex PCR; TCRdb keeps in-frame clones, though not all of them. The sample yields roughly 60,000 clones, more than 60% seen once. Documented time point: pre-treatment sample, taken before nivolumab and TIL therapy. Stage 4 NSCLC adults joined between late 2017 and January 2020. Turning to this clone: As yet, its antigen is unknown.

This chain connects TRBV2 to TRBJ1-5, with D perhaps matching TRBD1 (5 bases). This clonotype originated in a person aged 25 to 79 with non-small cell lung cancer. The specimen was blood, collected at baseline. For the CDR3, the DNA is TGTGCCAGCAGTCGGGGCAGGAACAATCAGCCCCAGCATTTT. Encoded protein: CASSRGRNNQPQHF. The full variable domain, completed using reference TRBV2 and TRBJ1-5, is EPEVTQTPSHQVTQMGQEVILRCVPISNHLYFYWYRQILGQKVEFLVSFYNNEISEKSEIFDDQFSVERPDGSNFTLKIRSTKLEDSAMYFCASSRGRNNQPQHFGDGTRLSIL.